This passage covers 30 T cell receptor beta chains from one sample sequenced in a study of OX40 agonist ivuxolimab in advanced cancers. Sequencing used immunoSEQ multiplex PCR; TCRdb keeps in-frame clones, though not all of them. Here the sample spans approximately 70,000 clones, 85% to 90% being singletons. Specimen: CD4+ or CD8+ T cells sorted from blood, collected in a trial of the OX40 agonist ivuxolimab. The source is an adult with an advanced solid tumor such as melanoma, head and neck, liver or kidney cancer.

V is TRBV5-1 and J is TRBJ1-6, with 8 positions matching TRBD1. The germline CDR1 and CDR2 sequences are SGHRS and YFSETQ. The V and J ends lost 0 bases and 10 bases, in that order; junction bases with no gene match: 6. The CDR3 has 15 amino acids. CDR3 coding DNA: TGCGCCAGCAGCTTGGCGCAGGGGGCCGGGTCACCCCTCCACTTT. Translation: CASSLAQGAGSPLHF.

This clone appeared once. The chain links TRBV7-9 to TRBJ1-6, with unresolved D. CDR3 length: 14 residues. The V and J ends lost 1 base and 3 bases respectively, with 4 bases between them. Germline V gene data show CDR1 as SEHNR and CDR2 as FQNEAQ (reference sequence). The CDR3 region is CASSLGDYNSPLHF. CDR3 nucleotides: TGTGCCAGCAGCTTAGGGGACTATAATTCACCCCTCCACTTT. The whole variable domain, filled in from reference TRBV7-9 and TRBJ1-6, reads DTGVSQNPRHKITKRGQNVTFRCDPISEHNRLYWYRQTLGQGPEFLTYFQNEAQLEKSRLLSDRFSAERPKGSFSTLEIQRTEQGDSAMYLCASSLGDYNSPLHFGNGTRLTVT.

This clone was seen only once. The chain has TRBV29-1 and TRBJ2-1; 7 bases match TRBD1. Germline assignment: CDR1 SQVTM and CDR2 ANQGSEA. The CDR3 extends over 14 amino acids. The V segment lost 4 bases and the J segment 3 bases; nucleotides outside the gene matches: 6. The DNA for the CDR3 is TGCAGCGTTGGGTCCCGGGACAGCTACAATGAGCAGTTCTTC. Amino acids: CSVGSRDSYNEQFF.

The chain carries TRBV6-4 and TRBJ2-2, with D uncertain. V dropped 5 bases and J dropped 5 bases, with 9 bases sitting between them. From germline, CDR1 is MRHNA and CDR2 SNTAGT. This CDR3 region has 13 residues. The CDR3 DNA reads as TGTGCCAGCAGTCTAAAAGCAACCGGGGAGCTGTTTTTT. Amino acid sequence: CASSLKATGELFF.

This clone was picked up a small number of times. The V gene is TRBV9, the J gene TRBJ2-1; D may be TRBD1 (7 bases). Trimming took off 2 bases at V and 7 bases at J, with 16 bases between the two ends. This CDR3 is built from 15 residues. Germline CDR1 and CDR2: SGDLS and YYNGEE. This CDR3 is CASSVQGGLSNEQFF. The CDR3 DNA sequence: TGTGCCAGCAGCGTCCAGGGGGGCTTGAGTAATGAGCAGTTCTTC. Filled out from reference TRBV9 and TRBJ2-1, the complete variable domain reads DSGVTQTPKHLITATGQRVTLRCSPRSGDLSVYWYQQSLDQGLQFLIQYYNGEERAKGNILERFSAQQFPDLHSELNLSSLELGDSALYFCASSVQGGLSNEQFFGPGTRLTVL.

The V gene is TRBV28, the J gene TRBJ1-5; TRBD1 is a possible D gene (6 bases). The CDR3 totals 17 residues. Germline lookup yields CDR1 MDHEN and CDR2 SYDVKM. The V end was cut by 4 bases, the J end by 0 bases, with 16 bases between. The CDR3 DNA is TGTGCCAGCAGTTCCGGACAGAAAACATATAGCAATCAGCCCCAGCATTTT. Residues: CASSSGQKTYSNQPQHF.

The genes are TRBV19 and TRBJ2-7, with TRBD1 identical over 11 bases. This CDR3 region has 14 residues. The trim removed 5 bases at V and 6 bases at J, leaving 6 bases unmatched. CDR1 is LNHDA and CDR2 is SQIVND in the germline V gene (reference sequence). CDR3 region: CASSQKDRGPEQYF. In nucleotides, the CDR3 is TGTGCCAGTAGTCAAAAGGACAGGGGGCCCGAGCAGTACTTC.

This chain connects TRBV15 to TRBJ1-5; D uncertain. The V gene lost 3 bases and the J gene lost 5 bases, with 14 bases spanning the gap. CDR1 and CDR2 from the germline V gene are LNHNV and YYDKDF (reference sequence). CDR3 size: 15 residues. CDR3 DNA: TGTGCCACCAGCAGCGCATCGGCCCCATATCAGCCCCAGCATTTT. Translation gives CATSSASAPYQPQHF. The complete variable domain, with remaining parts taken from reference TRBV15 and TRBJ1-5, reads DAMVIQNPRYQVTQFGKPVTLSCSQTLNHNVMYWYQQKSSQAPKLLFHYYDKDFNNEADTPDNFQSRRPNTSFCFLDIRSPGLGDTAMYLCATSSASAPYQPQHFGDGTRLSIL.

This clone was seen only once. This chain uses TRBV5-5 with TRBJ2-7, with 11 nucleotides matching TRBD1. V shed 1 base and J 5 bases; nucleotides not matched to a gene: 8. The germline CDR1 and CDR2 sequences are SGHKS and YYEKEE (reference sequence). The CDR3 runs to 16 residues. The CDR3 region has the DNA TGTGCCAGCAGCTTGCCCTGGACAGGGGGCGTCGACGAGCAGTACTTC. It specifies CASSLPWTGGVDEQYF.

The J gene is TRBJ2-2, the V gene TRBV5-1; the match to TRBD2 covers 9 bases. The CDR3 spans 16 residues. The J segment lost 4 bases and the V segment lost 0 bases, leaving 4 bases of the junction unmatched. Germline assignment: CDR1 SGHRS and CDR2 YFSETQ. The CDR3 DNA sequence: TGCGCCAGCAGCTTGGCCCTAGCGGGATTCACCGGGGAGCTGTTTTTT. Protein sequence: CASSLALAGFTGELFF. Based on the CDR3 plus reference TRBV5-1 and TRBJ2-2, the full variable domain is KAGVTQTPRYLIKTRGQQVTLSCSPISGHRSVSWYQQTPGQGLQFLFEYFSETQRNKGNFPGRFSGRQFSNSRSEMNVSTLELGDSALYLCASSLALAGFTGELFFGEGSRLTVL.

The chain carries TRBV2 and TRBJ2-4; D might be TRBD1 (5 bases). Germline assignment: CDR1 SNHLY and CDR2 FYNNEI. CDR3 length equals 13 residues. Trimming cost V 7 bases and J 3 bases, with 10 bases left between them. CDR3 region: CASMSQGKNIQYF. In DNA, the CDR3 is TGTGCCAGCATGAGCCAGGGCAAAAACATTCAGTACTTC.

The chain combines TRBV11-2 with TRBJ1-3; TRBD1 agrees at 10 bases. Losses at the gene ends were 5 bases for V and 2 bases for J; bases not matched to a gene: 12. Germline-derived CDR1 and CDR2 are SGHAT and FQNNGV. The length of the CDR3 is 18 residues. Here the CDR3 reads CASSRLGDRGLTGNTIYF. In DNA, the CDR3 is TGTGCCAGCAGCCGCTTGGGGGACAGGGGCCTTACTGGAAACACCATATATTTT.

V usage is TRBV5-6 and J usage is TRBJ1-1; D might be TRBD1 (6 bases). Germline-derived CDR1 and CDR2 are SGHDT and YYEEEE. This CDR3 comprises 13 residues. The germline V and J ends were trimmed by 3 bases and 8 bases, with 14 bases remaining between them. The CDR3 DNA is TGTGCCAGCAGCTCGACGGACAGTAACGAAGCTTTCTTT. It yields the protein CASSSTDSNEAFF. Supplemented by reference TRBV5-6 and TRBJ1-1, the full variable domain reads DAGVTQSPTHLIKTRGQQVTLRCSPKSGHDTVSWYQQALGQGPQFIFQYYEEEERQRGNFPDRFSGHQFPNYSSELNVNALLLGDSALYLCASSSTDSNEAFFGQGTRLTVV.

This sequence joins TRBV9 and TRBJ2-1; D is unclear. V gave up 2 bases and J gave up 6 bases, with 15 bases separating them. CDR1 is SGDLS and CDR2 is YYNGEE in the germline V gene. This CDR3 is built from 15 residues. CDR3 DNA: TGTGCCAGCAGCGTTACCCCCCTGACTCCCAATGAGCAGTTCTTC. Translated: CASSVTPLTPNEQFF.

V usage is TRBV7-8 and J usage is TRBJ1-1; unclear D gene. V lost 1 base, J lost 1 base, and 7 bases lay in between. The germline gives CDR1 SGHVS, CDR2 FQNEAQ. The CDR3 spans 14 residues. The CDR3 DNA follows: TGTGCCAGCAGCTTAGGTGCGGGGAACACTGAAGCTTTCTTT. Translating it yields CASSLGAGNTEAFF.

The chain recombines TRBV4-1 with TRBJ2-2; the match to TRBD2 covers 16 bases. CDR1 and CDR2 (germline): MGHRA, YSYEKL. The junction had 11 bases not matched to a gene; V was cut back by 6 bases and J by 7 bases. This CDR3 has 18 residues. The CDR3 coding sequence is TGCGCCAGCAGGCCAGGTGGGACTAGCGGGGGGGCCGGCGGGGAGCTGTTTTTT. Translating gives CASRPGGTSGGAGGELFF.

This clone was seen more than once but under ten times. The chain has TRBV7-2 and TRBJ1-6; 9 bases are shared with TRBD1. Trimming took 5 bases from V and 6 from J; bases not matched to a gene: 5. Germline values: CDR1 SGHTA, CDR2 FQGNSA. This CDR3 spans 15 amino acids. Here the CDR3 DNA reads TGTGCCAGCAGCAGACAGGGGGGCGGTAATTCACCCCTCCACTTT. It yields the protein CASSRQGGGNSPLHF.

This chain uses TRBV7-9 with TRBJ2-2; 7 bases are shared with TRBD2. The CDR3 is 13 residues long. Germline CDR1 is SEHNR and CDR2 is FQNEAQ (reference sequence). V gave up 7 bases and J gave up 6 bases; unmatched junction bases: 5. Here the CDR3 DNA reads TGTGCCAGCAACCCGGGAGGCCCCGGGGAGCTGTTTTTT. This codes for CASNPGGPGELFF.

The V gene is TRBV6-1, the J gene TRBJ1-2; tentatively, D is TRBD1 (5 bases). CDR1 and CDR2 from the germline V gene are MNHNS and SASEGT. The CDR3 has 15 amino acids. V was clipped by 4 bases and J by 2 bases, with 14 bases between them. The CDR3 spells CASSVEEWGNYGYTF. CDR3 DNA: TGTGCCAGCAGTGTCGAGGAGTGGGGGAACTATGGCTACACCTTC.

V gene TRBV4-1 combines with J gene TRBJ1-3; D gene uncertain. The germline gives CDR1 MGHRA, CDR2 YSYEKL. Trimming cost V 1 base and J 5 bases, with 12 bases left between them. The CDR3 is made up of 15 amino acids. For the CDR3, the DNA is TGCGCCAGCAGCCAAGTGGCGCTAGAACGAAACACCATATATTTT. Its translation: CASSQVALERNTIYF.

CDR3 amino acids: CASRRGGEKLFF. CDR3 nucleotides: TGTGCCAGCAGGAGGGGAGGTGAAAAACTGTTTTTT. This chain links TRBV6-5 with TRBJ1-4; possibly TRBD1 for D (5 bases). Looked up from germline, CDR1 is MNHEY and CDR2 is SVGAGI. The V gene lost 6 bases and the J gene lost 7 bases, with 9 bases spanning the gap. This CDR3 comprises 12 residues.

The chain has TRBV5-1 and TRBJ1-1, with TRBD1 matching over 8 bases. Per germline, CDR1 SGHRS and CDR2 YFSETQ. With 4 bases clipped from V and 4 bases from J, the junction kept 12 bases outside the gene matches. CDR3 length: 16 amino acids. CDR3 amino acids: CASSTTGGISGTEAFF. CDR3 in DNA: TGCGCCAGCAGCACAACAGGGGGTATATCGGGCACTGAAGCTTTCTTT. The full variable domain, with the rest looked up from reference TRBV5-1 and TRBJ1-1, is KAGVTQTPRYLIKTRGQQVTLSCSPISGHRSVSWYQQTPGQGLQFLFEYFSETQRNKGNFPGRFSGRQFSNSRSEMNVSTLELGDSALYLCASSTTGGISGTEAFFGQGTRLTVV.

This chain joins TRBV6-5 and TRBJ2-2; 10 bases line up with TRBD2. CDR3 length: 15 amino acids. CDR1 MNHEY and CDR2 SVGAGI come from the germline V gene. Germline trimming cut 6 bases from V and 1 base from J; bases unmatched to any gene: 2. The DNA for the CDR3 is TGTGCCAGCAGGCCTAGCGGGGGGAACACCGGGGAGCTGTTTTTT. Residues: CASRPSGGNTGELFF.

Written as DNA, the CDR3 is TGTGCCAGCAGCGCGGGGGACGGTCAGGGCTATGGCTACACCTTC. It is translated as CASSAGDGQGYGYTF. The chain is built from TRBV9 and TRBJ1-2; a possible D gene is TRBD1 (5 bases). The CDR3 runs 15 residues. The V and J ends lost 3 bases and 4 bases respectively, with 16 bases between them. Germline assignment: CDR1 SGDLS and CDR2 YYNGEE.

This chain connects TRBV2 to TRBJ2-1, with D uncertain. This CDR3 comprises 13 residues. Germline values: CDR1 SNHLY, CDR2 FYNNEI. V lost 2 bases, J lost 0 bases, and 2 bases lay in between. The CDR3 DNA reads as TGTGCCAGCAGTGAAAACTCCTACAATGAGCAGTTCTTC. This codes for CASSENSYNEQFF.

As DNA, the CDR3 is TGTGCCAGCAACGAAGGAGGGCCTGGTGGCTACACCTTC. This translates into CASNEGGPGGYTF. This chain connects TRBV11-2 to TRBJ1-2, with D uncertain. The CDR3 covers 13 residues. Germline V gene sequence: CDR1 SGHAT, CDR2 FQNNGV. V was cut by 7 bases and J by 7 bases, with 16 bases left in between.

J is TRBJ1-5 and V is TRBV2; D is unclear. Germline V gene lookup returns CDR1 SNHLY and CDR2 FYNNEI. This CDR3 is 15 amino acids long. Trimming removed 6 bases at V and 3 bases at J, with 15 bases between. In DNA, the CDR3 is TGTGCCAGCAGACAGACTGGCCCATCCAATCAGCCCCAGCATTTT. Its translation is CASRQTGPSNQPQHF.

J is TRBJ1-5 and V is TRBV18, with TRBD1 matching over 8 bases. This CDR3 contains 15 residues. Looked up from germline, CDR1 is KGHSH and CDR2 is LQKENI. The ends lost 5 bases at V and 0 bases at J; junction bases unmatched: 3. The chain's CDR3 is CASSVDRDSNQPQHF. DNA of the CDR3: TGTGCCAGCTCAGTGGACAGGGATAGCAATCAGCCCCAGCATTTT.

This clone occurred once. V usage is TRBV28 and J usage is TRBJ2-3; TRBD2 is a possible D gene (6 bases). Trimming removed 3 bases from V and 4 bases from J, with 11 bases in between. Germline CDR1 and CDR2: MDHEN and SYDVKM. The CDR3 totals 14 residues. The CDR3 region has the DNA TGTGCCAGCAGTTTCGGGGGAAGAGCAGATACGCAGTATTTT. Translating gives CASSFGGRADTQYF.

This clone was seen a single time. The chain recombines TRBV25-1 with TRBJ2-7, with unresolved D. CDR1 is MGHDK, CDR2 SYGVNS, per germline. V was shortened by 3 bases and J by 4 bases, with 4 bases between the two germline ends. The CDR3 runs 11 residues. The CDR3 is CASSERYEQYF. The DNA of the CDR3 is TGTGCCAGCAGTGAGAGGTACGAGCAGTACTTC.